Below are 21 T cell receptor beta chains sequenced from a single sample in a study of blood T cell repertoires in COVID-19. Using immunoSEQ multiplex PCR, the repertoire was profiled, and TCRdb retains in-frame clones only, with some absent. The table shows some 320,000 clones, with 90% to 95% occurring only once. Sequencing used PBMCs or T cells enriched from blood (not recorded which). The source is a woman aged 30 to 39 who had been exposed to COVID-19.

The CDR3 loop is CASSSGQVGPEAFF. The CDR3 DNA is TGTGCCAGCAGCTCAGGACAGGTGGGTCCTGAAGCTTTCTTT. The rearrangement uses TRBV13 and TRBJ1-1, with 7 bases matching TRBD1. Trimming removed 4 bases from V and 6 bases from J; junction bases left unmatched: 8. Germline lookup yields CDR1 PRHDT and CDR2 FYEKMQ (reference sequence). The length of the CDR3 is 14 residues.

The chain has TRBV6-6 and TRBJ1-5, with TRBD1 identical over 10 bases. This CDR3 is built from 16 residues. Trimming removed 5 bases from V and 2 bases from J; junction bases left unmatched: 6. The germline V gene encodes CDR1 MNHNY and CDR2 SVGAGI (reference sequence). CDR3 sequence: CASSVRGTGGNQPQHF. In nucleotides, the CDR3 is TGTGCCAGCAGTGTTCGGGGGACAGGGGGCAATCAGCCCCAGCATTTT.

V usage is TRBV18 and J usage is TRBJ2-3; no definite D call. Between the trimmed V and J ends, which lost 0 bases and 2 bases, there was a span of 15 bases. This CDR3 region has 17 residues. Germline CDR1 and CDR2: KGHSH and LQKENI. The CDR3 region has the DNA TGTGCCAGCTCACCACCCTACGGCGGTTCCTTCACAGATACGCAGTATTTT. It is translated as CASSPPYGGSFTDTQYF.

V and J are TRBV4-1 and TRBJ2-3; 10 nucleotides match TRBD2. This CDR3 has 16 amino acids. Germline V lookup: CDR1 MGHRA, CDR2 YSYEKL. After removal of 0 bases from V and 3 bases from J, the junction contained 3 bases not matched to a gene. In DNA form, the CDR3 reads TGCGCCAGCAGCCAAGAAGTAGCGGGGGGAACAGATACGCAGTATTTT. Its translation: CASSQEVAGGTDTQYF.

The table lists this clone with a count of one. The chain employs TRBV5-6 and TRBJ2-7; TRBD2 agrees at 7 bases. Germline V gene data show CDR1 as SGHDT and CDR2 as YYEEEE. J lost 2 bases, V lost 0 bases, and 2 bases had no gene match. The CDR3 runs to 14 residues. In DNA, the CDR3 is TGTGCCAGCAGCTTGGGCGGGACTACCTACGAGCAGTACTTC. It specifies CASSLGGTTYEQYF.

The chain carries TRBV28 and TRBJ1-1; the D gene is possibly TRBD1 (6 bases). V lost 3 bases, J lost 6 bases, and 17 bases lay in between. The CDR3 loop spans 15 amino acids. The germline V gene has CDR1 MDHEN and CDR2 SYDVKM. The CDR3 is CASSFRRGSLPEAFF. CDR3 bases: TGTGCCAGCAGTTTCAGAAGGGGGTCTCTTCCTGAAGCTTTCTTT. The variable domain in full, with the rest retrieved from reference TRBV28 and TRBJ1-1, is DVKVTQSSRYLVKRTGEKVFLECVQDMDHENMFWYRQDPGLGLRLIYFSYDVKMKEKGDIPEGYSVSREKKERFSLILESASTNQTSMYLCASSFRRGSLPEAFFGQGTRLTVV.

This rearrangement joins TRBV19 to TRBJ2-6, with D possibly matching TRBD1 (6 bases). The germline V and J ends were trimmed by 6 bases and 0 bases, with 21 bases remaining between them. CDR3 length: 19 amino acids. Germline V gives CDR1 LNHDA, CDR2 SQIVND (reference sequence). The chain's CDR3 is CASRKLNREGYSGANVLTF. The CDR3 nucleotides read TGTGCCAGTAGGAAACTAAACAGGGAAGGATACTCTGGGGCCAACGTCCTGACTTTC.

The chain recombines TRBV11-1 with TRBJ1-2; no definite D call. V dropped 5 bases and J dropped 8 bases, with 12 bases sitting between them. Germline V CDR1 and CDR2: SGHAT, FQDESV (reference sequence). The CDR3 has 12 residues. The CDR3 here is CASSHQMAGYTF. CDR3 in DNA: TGTGCCAGCAGCCATCAAATGGCCGGCTACACCTTC.

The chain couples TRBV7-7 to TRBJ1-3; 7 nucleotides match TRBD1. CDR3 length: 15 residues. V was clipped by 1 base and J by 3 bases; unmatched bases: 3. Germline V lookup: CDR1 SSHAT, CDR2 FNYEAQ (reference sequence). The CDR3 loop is CASSLGQGFGNTIYF. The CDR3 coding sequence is TGTGCCAGCAGCTTAGGACAGGGATTTGGAAACACCATATATTTT.

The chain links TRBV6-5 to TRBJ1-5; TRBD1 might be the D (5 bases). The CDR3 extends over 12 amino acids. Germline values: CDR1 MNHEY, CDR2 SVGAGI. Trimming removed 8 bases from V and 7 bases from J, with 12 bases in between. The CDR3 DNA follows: TGTGCCAGCCGTAGGGGAGGCCAGCCCCAGCATTTT. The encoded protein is CASRRGGQPQHF.

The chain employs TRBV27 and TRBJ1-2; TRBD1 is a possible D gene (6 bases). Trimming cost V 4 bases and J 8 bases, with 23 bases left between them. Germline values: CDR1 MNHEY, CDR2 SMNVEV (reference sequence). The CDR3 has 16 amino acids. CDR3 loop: CASSSFQRGGRKGYTF. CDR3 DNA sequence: TGTGCCAGCAGTTCCTTCCAGAGGGGGGGGCGAAAAGGCTACACCTTC.

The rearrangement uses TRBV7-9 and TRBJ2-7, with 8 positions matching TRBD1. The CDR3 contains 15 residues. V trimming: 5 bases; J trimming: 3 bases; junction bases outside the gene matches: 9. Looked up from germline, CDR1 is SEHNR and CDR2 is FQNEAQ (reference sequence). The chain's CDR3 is CASSLQGDPGYEQYF. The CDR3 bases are TGTGCCAGCAGCCTACAGGGGGACCCGGGCTACGAGCAGTACTTC.

As DNA, the CDR3 is TGTGCCAGTAGTCCAACAGGGGGTTTACTCCTAGGGGAGCTGTTTTTT. Its translation is CASSPTGGLLLGELFF. This chain uses TRBV19 with TRBJ2-2; 8 bases fit TRBD1. Germline V gives CDR1 LNHDA, CDR2 SQIVND (reference sequence). The CDR3 consists of 16 residues. V trimming: 5 bases; J trimming: 8 bases; junction bases outside the gene matches: 13.

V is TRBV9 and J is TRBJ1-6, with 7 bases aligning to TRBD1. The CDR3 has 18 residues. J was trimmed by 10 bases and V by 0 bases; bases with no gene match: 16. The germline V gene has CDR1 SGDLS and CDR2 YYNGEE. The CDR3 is CASSVGRGQLRSWSPLHF. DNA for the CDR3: TGTGCCAGCAGCGTAGGCCGGGGACAGCTCCGAAGCTGGTCACCCCTCCACTTT.

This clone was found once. The CDR3 sequence is CASSLGTGGNSPLHF. The CDR3 DNA reads as TGCGCCAGCAGCTTGGGTACAGGGGGCAACTCACCCCTCCACTTT. The chain links TRBV5-1 to TRBJ1-6; 9 bases fit TRBD1. The length of the CDR3 is 15 residues. Germline V lookup: CDR1 SGHRS, CDR2 YFSETQ. The junction had 5 bases not matched to a gene; V was cut back by 0 bases and J by 10 bases.

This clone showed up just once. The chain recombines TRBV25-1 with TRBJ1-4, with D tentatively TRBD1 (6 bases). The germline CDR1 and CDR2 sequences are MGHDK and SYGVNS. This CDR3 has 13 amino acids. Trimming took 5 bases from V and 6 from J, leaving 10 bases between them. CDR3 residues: CASSSGVYEKLFF. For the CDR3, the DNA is TGTGCCAGCAGTTCAGGGGTTTATGAAAAACTGTTTTTT.

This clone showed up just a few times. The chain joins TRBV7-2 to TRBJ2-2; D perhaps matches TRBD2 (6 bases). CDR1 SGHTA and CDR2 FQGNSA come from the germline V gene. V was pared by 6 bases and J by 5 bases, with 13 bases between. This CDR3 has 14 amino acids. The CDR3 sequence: CASRSGSQTGELFF. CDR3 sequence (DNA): TGTGCCAGCAGGAGCGGGTCTCAGACCGGGGAGCTGTTTTTT.

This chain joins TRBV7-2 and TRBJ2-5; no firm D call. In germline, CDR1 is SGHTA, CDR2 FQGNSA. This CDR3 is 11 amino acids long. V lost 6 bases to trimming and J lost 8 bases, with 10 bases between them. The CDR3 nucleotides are TGTGCCAGCAGTTCCCGGGTTACCCAGTACTTC. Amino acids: CASSSRVTQYF.

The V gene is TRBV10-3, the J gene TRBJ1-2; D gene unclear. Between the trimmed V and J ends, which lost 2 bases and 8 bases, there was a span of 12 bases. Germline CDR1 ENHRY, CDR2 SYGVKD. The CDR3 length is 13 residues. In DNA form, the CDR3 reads TGTGCCATCAGTGAGGACACAATTCGAGGCTACACCTTC. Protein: CAISEDTIRGYTF.

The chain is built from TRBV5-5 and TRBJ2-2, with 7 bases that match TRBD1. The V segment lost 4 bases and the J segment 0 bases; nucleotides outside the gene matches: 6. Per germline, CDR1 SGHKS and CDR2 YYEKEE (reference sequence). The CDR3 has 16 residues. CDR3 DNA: TGTGCCAGCAGCCAGGGACAGTTCGCGAACACCGGGGAGCTGTTTTTT. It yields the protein CASSQGQFANTGELFF. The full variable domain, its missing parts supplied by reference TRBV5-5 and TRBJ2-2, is DAGVTQSPTHLIKTRGQQVTLRCSPISGHKSVSWYQQVLGQGPQFIFQYYEKEERGRGNFPDRFSARQFPNYSSELNVNALLLGDSALYLCASSQGQFANTGELFFGEGSRLTVL.

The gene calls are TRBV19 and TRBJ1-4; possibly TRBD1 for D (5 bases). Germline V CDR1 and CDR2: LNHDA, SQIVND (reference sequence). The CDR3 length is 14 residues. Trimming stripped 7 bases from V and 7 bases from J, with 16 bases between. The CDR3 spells CASTKRSTGEKLFF. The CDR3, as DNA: TGTGCCAGTACTAAGCGCTCCACAGGTGAAAAACTGTTTTTT.